The 5 T cell receptor beta chains given below trace back to one sample, sequenced in a study of CD8+ T cells in alopecia areata. Reverse transcription of extracted RNA yielded cDNA, which provided the sequencing template. Using immunoSEQ multiplex PCR, the repertoire was profiled, and TCRdb retains in-frame clones only, with some absent. The profile covers about 180,000 clones, with 63% appearing a single time and over 1.5% taken by the ten largest. The input for sequencing was CD4+ T cells sorted from blood, taken at week 0. These TCRs come from a human donor with alopecia areata.

This clone was observed a handful of times. The chain recombines TRBV13 with TRBJ1-6; 8 nucleotides match TRBD1. The V and J ends lost 3 bases and 7 bases, in that order; junction bases with no gene match: 11. Germline CDR1 PRHDT, CDR2 FYEKMQ (reference sequence). This CDR3 is built from 17 residues. DNA of the CDR3: TGTGCCAGCAGCTTGGGAGGACAGGGAGGATCGAATTCACCCCTCCACTTT. It translates to CASSLGGQGGSNSPLHF.

The rearrangement links TRBV29-1 to TRBJ2-2; maybe TRBD2 (6 bases). Germline loops: CDR1 SQVTM, CDR2 ANQGSEA. The CDR3 is 16 residues long. The V end was cut by 4 bases, the J end by 1 base, with 16 bases between. DNA of the CDR3: TGCAGCGTTGTAAAGGAGGGGCGGGAGAACACCGGGGAGCTGTTTTTT. Its protein is CSVVKEGRENTGELFF.

The chain has TRBV19 and TRBJ1-1; 8 positions agree with TRBD1. There are 14 residues in the CDR3. CDR1 LNHDA and CDR2 SQIVND come from the germline V gene (reference sequence). Trimming removed 5 bases from V and 1 base from J; junction bases left unmatched: 3. The CDR3 loop reads CASSVDRGNTEAFF. CDR3 DNA: TGTGCCAGTAGTGTCGACAGGGGGAACACTGAAGCTTTCTTT.

The chain has TRBV5-6 and TRBJ1-5, with a tentative D call TRBD1 (5 bases). The CDR3 is made up of 14 amino acids. Per germline, CDR1 SGHDT and CDR2 YYEEEE. The V end was cut by 0 bases, the J end by 4 bases, with 8 bases between. CDR3 DNA sequence: TGTGCCAGCAGCTTGGCCAGGGATAATCAGCCCCAGCATTTT. This gives the protein CASSLARDNQPQHF.

This rearrangement joins TRBV2 to TRBJ2-1; 7 bases match TRBD2. CDR1 SNHLY and CDR2 FYNNEI come from the germline V gene. V gave up 3 bases and J gave up 15 bases; unmatched junction bases: 14. The CDR3 runs 14 residues. The CDR3 coding sequence is TGTGCCAGCAGTGATAGAGGGACTACGACCCAAGCGTTCTTC. Encoded protein: CASSDRGTTTQAFF.